The 11 T cell receptor beta chains below come from one sample, sequenced in a study of T cells expressing NK-cell markers. No DNA is given; TCRdb re-called the 5' RACE reads and lists each CDR3 protein once. Listed are some 120,000 distinct CDR3 sequences; roughly 20% falls within the top ten. Sequenced material: blood T cells: a sorted CD56 or NKG2C T cell subset, CD4+ or CD8+ T cells, or bulk PBMC T cells (not recorded which). These receptors all come from a woman aged 18-69 years in good health.

The chain is built from TRBV5-5 and TRBJ1-2. The CDR3 has 16 residues. Germline loops: CDR1 SGHKS, CDR2 YYEKEE (reference sequence). CDR3 in amino acids: CASSPESPPGRYGYTF.

The CDR3 sequence: CASANRGGNEQFF. This chain joins TRBV2 and TRBJ2-1; TCRdb designates TRBD1, a call that cannot be tested without DNA. The CDR3 is made up of 13 amino acids. Germline V gene lookup returns CDR1 SNHLY and CDR2 FYNNEI. The full variable domain, with the rest looked up from reference TRBV2 and TRBJ2-1, is EPEVTQTPSHQVTQMGQEVILRCVPISNHLYFYWYRQILGQKVEFLVSFYNNEISEKSEIFDDQFSVERPDGSNFTLKIRSTKLEDSAMYFCASANRGGNEQFFGPGTRLTVL.

This chain uses TRBV5-6 with TRBJ2-7; with no DNA, the TCRdb D assignment of TRBD1 cannot be verified. From germline, CDR1 is SGHDT and CDR2 YYEEEE. CDR3 size: 16 residues. The CDR3 is CASSPIGTGSNYEQYF.

The V gene is TRBV9, the J gene TRBJ2-2. Per the germline V gene, CDR1 is SGDLS and CDR2 is YYNGEE. The CDR3 is 14 amino acids. The CDR3 spells CASSVDQQAGELFF.

This chain joins TRBV12-3 or TRBV12-4 and TRBJ2-2; TCRdb selects TRBD1, and the lack of DNA leaves this call unchecked. The CDR3 covers 14 residues. The CDR3 loop reads CASRETGEAGELFF.

The chain recombines TRBV5-3 with TRBJ2-2; the D gene TCRdb calls, TRBD1, cannot be checked with no DNA. TRBV5-3 is an ORF; its function is uncertain. The CDR3 totals 16 residues. The CDR3 sequence: CARSKQGPANTGELFF.

V and J are TRBV29-1 and TRBJ2-5; as DNA is missing, the TRBD1 call by TCRdb cannot be tested. CDR1 SQVTM and CDR2 ANQGSEA come from the germline V gene. CDR3 length: 13 residues. This CDR3 reads CSIGPVNQETQYF.

The chain combines TRBV29-1 with TRBJ2-2; TCRdb's D call of TRBD1 is untestable without DNA. CDR1 and CDR2 (germline): SQVTM, ANQGSEA. This CDR3 is 13 amino acids long. The CDR3 region is CSARTGDGGELFF.

This chain joins TRBV20-1 and TRBJ1-4. Germline-derived CDR1 and CDR2 are DFQATT and SNEGSKA (reference sequence). The CDR3 totals 12 residues. CDR3 sequence reads: CSALDKGEKLFF.

V is TRBV5-5 and J is TRBJ1-4. Germline-derived CDR1 and CDR2 are SGHKS and YYEKEE (reference sequence). This CDR3 contains 16 residues. Here the CDR3 reads CASSLDPSATNEKLFF.

The V call is TRBV5-5, the J call TRBJ1-1; TCRdb outputs TRBD1, but without DNA this stays unchecked. The CDR3 length is 14 residues. Germline V gives CDR1 SGHKS, CDR2 YYEKEE (reference sequence). CDR3 amino acids: CASGPGQLNTEAFF.